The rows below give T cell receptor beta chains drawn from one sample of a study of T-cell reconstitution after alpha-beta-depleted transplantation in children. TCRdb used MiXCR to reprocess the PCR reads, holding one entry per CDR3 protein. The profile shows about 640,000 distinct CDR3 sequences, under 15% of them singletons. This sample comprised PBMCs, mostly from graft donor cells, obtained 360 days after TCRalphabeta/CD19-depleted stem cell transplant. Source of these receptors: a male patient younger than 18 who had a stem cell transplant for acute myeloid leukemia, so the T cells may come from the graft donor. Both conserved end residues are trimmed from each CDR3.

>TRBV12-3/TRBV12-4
ASRGRAQSSYEQY
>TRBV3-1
ASSQMAGTSGITSRNEQF
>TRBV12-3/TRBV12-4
ASRYGLAGGVKNIQY
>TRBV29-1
SAMGRGTRDHSGNTIY
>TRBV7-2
ASRQDRGVYNSPLH
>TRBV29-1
SVGGKVNRETQY
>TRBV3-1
ASSHFRLAGDNEQF
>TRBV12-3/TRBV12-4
ASSFLREGGELF
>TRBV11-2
ASGYGAEQY
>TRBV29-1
SELTGGYNEQ
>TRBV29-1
SVEEGAGGYT
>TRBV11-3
ASSLRAVVGQVTYEQY